A selection of T cell receptor beta chains follows, all from one sample in a study of T cells in localized non-small cell lung cancer. Some clones are missing from TCRdb's copy, which holds only in-frame ones; the method was immunoSEQ multiplex PCR. The profile covers about 18,000 clones, with around four fifths appearing a single time and about 25% taken by the ten largest. The sample here was peripheral blood, taken before any cancer treatment. The receptors originated from a female donor older than 55 with stage I lung adenocarcinoma. The CDR3 runs from the conserved cysteine through the conserved F or W. The D gene is left open where the match is weak.

>-|TRBV30|TRBJ1-2
CAWSATPDSYTF
>-|TRBV10-2|TRBJ2-1
CASSEHTYDGRGRFF
>-|TRBV7-2|TRBJ1-5
CASSPKGNQPQHF
>-|TRBV6-4|TRBJ2-2
CASSDSQPGELFF
>-|TRBV4-1|TRBJ1-1
CASSHLGRARMNTEAFF
>-|TRBV6-6|TRBJ1-4
CASRPGGGSNEKLFF
>-|TRBV7-3|TRBJ1-2
CASSPDGRTIGYTF
>-|TRBV5-1|TRBJ1-6
CASSSSTGQSSYNSPLHF
>-|TRBV2|TRBJ2-7
CASSEKRGTAFLLAEQYF
>-|TRBV9|TRBJ1-4
CASSPRVDKNEKLFF
>-|TRBV4-3|TRBJ1-3
CASSQTLPISGNTIYF
>-|TRBV18|TRBJ2-1
CASSPSVSSSYNEQFF
>-|TRBV10-2|TRBJ2-1
CASTGRNTYNEQFF
>-|TRBV4-1|TRBJ1-2
CASSHPWGQGTERGYTF
>-|TRBV2|TRBJ1-1
CASSEFIGFWDTEAFF
>-|TRBV10-2|TRBJ1-1
CASSLQGFNTEAFF
>-|TRBV5-6|TRBJ2-1
CASHPTGSYNEQFF
>TRBD1|TRBV11-1|TRBJ1-1
CASRPPTGGTEAFF
>-|TRBV14|TRBJ1-1
CASSQYRTSEAFF
>-|TRBV11-3|TRBJ1-1
CASSHPDSGDEAFF
>-|TRBV28|TRBJ2-1
CASSLSREQFF
>TRBD2|TRBV10-1|TRBJ2-7
CASSEWLAGDQYF
>-|TRBV5-1|TRBJ1-6
CASSLAVRGLSPLHF
>-|TRBV14|TRBJ1-1
CASSPYRGQMAFF
>-|TRBV9|TRBJ1-5
CASSLSWGNQPQHF
>-|TRBV6-6|TRBJ2-7
CASSYSRASPYEQYF
>-|TRBV4-2|TRBJ1-3
CASSQETGRTGNTIYF
>TRBD1|TRBV5-5|TRBJ1-5
CASSLIPGGSNQPQHF
>-|TRBV2|TRBJ1-2
CASSLTGLANYGYTF
>-|TRBV19|TRBJ1-1
CASSGWTSGGEAFF
>TRBD1|TRBV5-1|TRBJ2-5
CASSLGTGLETQYF
>-|TRBV27|TRBJ1-4
CASSLGGRKLFF
>-|TRBV6-1|TRBJ1-1
CASSASRVTEAFF
>-|TRBV30|TRBJ1-3
CACPSSGNTIYF
>TRBD1|TRBV9|TRBJ2-3
CASSVVQGADTQYF
>TRBD1|TRBV6-1|TRBJ1-2
CASSAAGGDYGYTF
>-|TRBV27|TRBJ1-1
CASSLSSPLYTEAFF
>TRBD1|TRBV10-3|TRBJ1-1
CAISRTGGVDTEAFF
>TRBD1|TRBV19|TRBJ2-1
CASSAPTGGMTYNEQFF
>-|TRBV25-1|TRBJ1-1
CASNHRVGTEAFF
>-|TRBV7-8|TRBJ1-3
CASSLIGLSGNTIYF
>-|TRBV27|TRBJ2-1
CASRMDVYNEQFF
>-|TRBV5-1|TRBJ1-4
CASSLGLSTTNEKLFF
>-|TRBV28|TRBJ1-5
CASSLFSVRAASNQPQHF
>-|TRBV18|TRBJ1-3
CASSPRQDSGNTIYF
>TRBD1|TRBV7-9|TRBJ2-7
CASSQGQATYEQYF
>TRBD2|TRBV5-1|TRBJ2-7
CASSVAGGSYEQYF
>-|TRBV5-1|TRBJ1-2
CASSLKGNNLGYGYTF
>-|TRBV4-3|TRBJ2-7
CASSQGTNSYEQYF
>TRBD1|TRBV19|TRBJ1-1
CASRLTGYTEAFF
>-|TRBV7-2|TRBJ2-1
CASSLAGSFNEQFF
>-|TRBV2|TRBJ1-2
CASSVSYAPYGYTF
>-|TRBV21-1|TRBJ2-6
CASSRRRRGQESSGANVLTF
>-|TRBV13|TRBJ1-3
CASSEPRVTLSGNTIYF
>TRBD1|TRBV27|TRBJ2-7
CASRPGTASLAEQYF
>TRBD1|TRBV9|TRBJ2-2
CASSGRGQGSPNTGELFF
>-|TRBV5-1|TRBJ2-5
CASSPGGVKETQYF
>-|TRBV29-1|TRBJ1-2
CSVFGGQLNGYTF